This T cell receptor beta chain is from a study of shared clonotypes between healthy human individuals. Splitting the CD4+ cells yielded a CD45RA+ naive subset and a CD45RA-negative memory subset. Method: immunoSEQ multiplex PCR; TCRdb's copy keeps in-frame clones and lacks some. The sample has about a million clones, around 80% seen once. This CDR3 comprises 14 residues. The V and J ends lost 6 bases and 3 bases, in that order; junction bases with no gene match: 8. Germline V CDR1 and CDR2: KGHSH, LQKENI. The source is a man aged 18-30 years in good health. Sequenced sample: memory CD4+ T cells sorted from blood. The subset was: CD45RA-negative fraction. The J gene is TRBJ2-7, the V gene TRBV18; 7 positions match TRBD2. CDR3 sequence (DNA): TGTGCCAGCTCCGTGGGGAGGGGCGGCTACGAGCAGTACTTC. Translating gives CASSVGRGGYEQYF.